The 25 T cell receptor beta chains in this list originate from one sample, sequenced in a study of blood T cell repertoires in COVID-19. Sequencing was performed with immunoSEQ multiplex PCR; in TCRdb, only in-frame clones are kept and a portion is missing. The repertoire holds tens of thousands of clones, with approximately 82% as singletons. Sequencing input: peripheral blood. These receptors were obtained from a man between 60 and 75 years old with acute or convalescent COVID-19.

This clone occurred a few times. This rearrangement joins TRBV28 to TRBJ1-5; D is unclear. Germline-derived CDR1 and CDR2 are MDHEN and SYDVKM. V lost 7 bases to trimming and J lost 5 bases, with 12 bases between them. This CDR3 region has 13 residues. This CDR3 reads CASTSRVDQPQHF. CDR3 nucleotides: TGTGCCAGCACCAGCCGGGTTGATCAGCCCCAGCATTTT.

The genes are TRBV5-1 and TRBJ2-1, with a tentative D call TRBD1 (6 bases). The germline V gene encodes CDR1 SGHRS and CDR2 YFSETQ. The CDR3 runs 18 residues. The germline V and J ends were trimmed by 1 base and 6 bases, with 23 bases remaining between them. The CDR3 sequence: CASSLRGTGIEYINEQFF. CDR3 nucleotides: TGCGCCAGCAGCTTGAGGGGAACAGGGATCGAATATATCAATGAGCAGTTCTTC.

The chain carries TRBV4-1 and TRBJ1-3; D perhaps matches TRBD1 (5 bases). The CDR3 is made up of 16 amino acids. Trimming stripped 3 bases from V and 0 bases from J, with 12 bases between. CDR1 and CDR2 (germline): MGHRA, YSYEKL. CDR3 sequence reads: CASSQRDSSSGNTIYF. CDR3 nucleotide sequence: TGCGCCAGCAGCCAGCGGGACTCCAGCTCTGGAAACACCATATATTTT.

The genes are TRBV2 and TRBJ2-2, with 8 bases that match TRBD1. The germline gives CDR1 SNHLY, CDR2 FYNNEI. The CDR3 sequence is 14 residues long. Germline trimming cut 8 bases from V and 0 bases from J; bases unmatched to any gene: 2. The CDR3 bases are TGTGCCAGCGGGGGACAGGCGAACACCGGGGAGCTGTTTTTT. This sequence encodes CASGGQANTGELFF.

The chain links TRBV28 to TRBJ2-5; TRBD2 matches 7 bases. V lost 3 bases and J lost 4; bases outside the gene matches: 8. This CDR3 has 15 amino acids. Germline CDR1 MDHEN, CDR2 SYDVKM. This CDR3 reads CASSLPSGAAETQYF. In DNA, the CDR3 is TGTGCCAGCAGTTTGCCAAGCGGGGCCGCAGAGACCCAGTACTTC.

The chain recombines TRBV18 with TRBJ2-5; 8 nucleotides line up with TRBD1. The V segment lost 2 bases and the J segment 4 bases; nucleotides outside the gene matches: 6. The CDR3 has 15 amino acids. CDR1 and CDR2 (germline): KGHSH, LQKENI. The CDR3 protein is CASSPSGGFIETQYF. The CDR3 nucleotides are TGTGCCAGCTCACCATCAGGGGGCTTTATAGAGACCCAGTACTTC.

This clone was detected only once. The V and J genes are TRBV10-3 and TRBJ2-1, with 12 bases lining up with TRBD1. Trimming took 10 bases from V and 7 from J; bases not matched to a gene: 5. The CDR3 has 13 residues. Germline V gene data show CDR1 as ENHRY and CDR2 as SYGVKD. The CDR3 DNA reads as TGTGCCACAGCGGGACAGGGGGCAAATGAGCAGTTCTTC. Translated, it gives CATAGQGANEQFF.

This clone has a single count. The gene calls are TRBV29-1 and TRBJ1-2; 7 bases fit TRBD1. The CDR3 loop spans 13 amino acids. V shed 0 bases, J shed 8 bases, and the junction held 6 bases outside the gene matches. Germline loops: CDR1 SQVTM, CDR2 ANQGSEA. CDR3 sequence reads: CSVEDDRGRGYTF. The CDR3 bases are TGCAGCGTTGAAGATGATAGGGGGCGCGGCTACACCTTC.

V usage is TRBV4-1 and J usage is TRBJ2-2, with D possibly being TRBD1 (5 bases). The CDR3 is 15 residues long. Germline V gene data show CDR1 as MGHRA and CDR2 as YSYEKL. Trimming took 0 bases from V and 5 from J, leaving 10 bases between them. CDR3 nucleotide sequence: TGCGCCAGCAGCCAAGATATAGGGGATACCGGGGAGCTGTTTTTT. It encodes CASSQDIGDTGELFF.

This sequence joins TRBV12-3 or TRBV12-4 and TRBJ1-2; D gene uncertain. V was pared by 5 bases and J by 0 bases, with 4 bases between. The CDR3 runs 12 residues. CDR3 residues: CASSQSNYGYTF. CDR3 in DNA: TGTGCCAGCAGTCAGTCTAACTATGGCTACACCTTC.

This chain connects TRBV28 to TRBJ1-1; D may be TRBD1 (6 bases). V lost 5 bases and J lost 1, with 17 bases in between. The germline gives CDR1 MDHEN, CDR2 SYDVKM. There are 16 residues in the CDR3. The CDR3 DNA sequence: TGTGCCAGCAGTACCCTAGGACAGCATGGGAACACTGAAGCTTTCTTT. It yields the protein CASSTLGQHGNTEAFF.

About this clone itself: A read error may produce the germline difference seen at one junction end. Here the CDR3 DNA reads TGCGCCAGCAGCCTAGGGGGGGTCCCCCAACAGACCCAGTACTTC. Protein: CASSLGGVPQQTQYF. J is TRBJ2-5 and V is TRBV5-1; a possible D gene is TRBD2 (7 bases). This CDR3 has 15 amino acids. Germline CDR1 is SGHRS and CDR2 is YFSETQ.

This chain joins TRBV7-8 and TRBJ1-1; a weak D match, TRBD1 (5 bases). Per germline, CDR1 SGHVS and CDR2 FQNEAQ. V gave up 0 bases and J gave up 2 bases, with 13 bases separating them. The CDR3 sequence is 16 residues long. The CDR3, as DNA: TGTGCCAGCAGCTTAGCACTGGGGGGATACAACACTGAAGCTTTCTTT. It yields the protein CASSLALGGYNTEAFF.

The rearrangement links TRBV9 to TRBJ1-1; 7 bases match TRBD1. The CDR3 contains 15 residues. V was clipped by 0 bases and J by 3 bases; unmatched bases: 5. Per germline, CDR1 SGDLS and CDR2 YYNGEE. Here the CDR3 DNA reads TGTGCCAGCAGCGTAGGAAAAGGGGGCGACACTGAAGCTTTCTTT. Protein sequence: CASSVGKGGDTEAFF.

The rearrangement uses TRBV2 and TRBJ1-2, with 9 bases lining up with TRBD1. The CDR3 extends over 14 amino acids. Germline CDR1 is SNHLY and CDR2 is FYNNEI. The J segment lost 5 bases and the V segment lost 2 bases, leaving 3 bases of the junction unmatched. The CDR3 DNA is TGTGCCAGCAGTGAAACAGGGGGCCGGTATGGCTACACCTTC. It encodes CASSETGGRYGYTF.

The DNA of the CDR3 is TGTGCCAGCAGCTGGACAGGGAGCAATCAGCCCCAGCATTTT. This sequence encodes CASSWTGSNQPQHF. This rearrangement joins TRBV2 to TRBJ1-5; TRBD1 matches at 8 bases. CDR1 SNHLY and CDR2 FYNNEI come from the germline V gene. V shed 6 bases and J 1 base; nucleotides not matched to a gene: 2. The CDR3 has 14 amino acids.

V and J are TRBV18 and TRBJ1-4, with 11 bases that match TRBD1. The CDR3 runs to 15 residues. The germline V gene has CDR1 KGHSH and CDR2 LQKENI. V dropped 4 bases and J dropped 14; count of bases not matched to a gene: 12. The CDR3 protein is CASSRGQGGTERLFF. The CDR3 nucleotides are TGTGCCAGCTCACGGGGACAGGGGGGAACCGAAAGGCTGTTTTTT.

This chain joins TRBV21-1 and TRBJ2-4; the D call of TRBD1 is as the table states it, not checked on the DNA. TRBV21-1 is tagged as a pseudogene. The CDR3 sequence is 19 residues long. The CDR3 sequence is CARMMLGITGQRAKNIQYF. DNA for the CDR3: TGTGCCAGAATGATGTTGGGGATTACGGGACAACGAGCCAAAAACATTCAGTACTTC.

V is TRBV4-1 and J is TRBJ2-5, with D tentatively TRBD2 (5 bases). CDR3 length: 15 residues. From germline, CDR1 is MGHRA and CDR2 YSYEKL. V lost 2 bases and J 1 base, leaving 11 bases between the germline ends. The CDR3 DNA reads as TGCGCCAGCAGCCAAAGCACGGGATTCCAAGAGACCCAGTACTTC. It yields the protein CASSQSTGFQETQYF.

The V and J genes are TRBV7-6 and TRBJ2-2; 12 nucleotides match TRBD2. Germline V CDR1 and CDR2: SGHVS, FNYEAQ. V gave up 2 bases and J gave up 5 bases; unmatched junction bases: 3. CDR3 length: 16 residues. Written as DNA, the CDR3 is TGTGCCAGCAGCTTACTAGCGGGGGGGCAAACCGGGGAGCTGTTTTTT. Protein: CASSLLAGGQTGELFF.

The genes are TRBV7-9 and TRBJ2-3; 9 bases are a match to TRBD2. In germline, CDR1 is SEHNR, CDR2 FQNEAQ (reference sequence). The V and J ends lost 1 base and 6 bases, in that order; junction bases with no gene match: 2. The CDR3 is 14 amino acids. DNA of the CDR3: TGTGCCAGCAGCTTAGGACTAGCGGAGGATACGCAGTATTTT. The encoded protein is CASSLGLAEDTQYF.

This rearrangement joins TRBV27 to TRBJ2-2; D may be TRBD2 (7 bases). This CDR3 region has 15 residues. V lost 4 bases to trimming and J lost 6 bases, with 15 bases between them. Germline values: CDR1 MNHEY, CDR2 SMNVEV (reference sequence). CDR3 in DNA: TGTGCCAGCAGTTATCGGGGGGCAGTTCCCGGGGAGCTGTTTTTT. Translating it yields CASSYRGAVPGELFF.

The CDR3 nucleotides are TGCAGCGTCATCCGGCCTGGACAGGTAAAGCAGTTCTTC. Protein sequence: CSVIRPGQVKQFF. The chain has TRBV29-1 and TRBJ2-1, with TRBD1 identical over 7 bases. The CDR3 has 13 residues. With V trimmed by 6 bases and J by 11 bases, 13 bases remained unmatched. Germline CDR1 SQVTM, CDR2 ANQGSEA.

The chain employs TRBV7-9 and TRBJ2-3; no definite D call. The ends were cut back, 3 bases at V and 3 bases at J, with 10 bases in the middle. Germline V gene data show CDR1 as SEHNR and CDR2 as FQNEAQ (reference sequence). The CDR3 has 14 amino acids. The CDR3 region is CASSFSAITDTQYF. Written as DNA, the CDR3 is TGTGCCAGCAGCTTCTCTGCGATAACAGATACGCAGTATTTT.

The rearrangement uses TRBV5-4 and TRBJ2-2, with TRBD2 matching over 8 bases. J lost 1 base, V lost 0 bases, and 2 bases had no gene match. CDR1 and CDR2 (germline): SGHNT, YYREEE (reference sequence). The CDR3 spans 16 residues. CDR3 bases: TGTGCCAGCAGCTTGGGACTAGCGAGGAACACCGGGGAGCTGTTTTTT. This encodes CASSLGLARNTGELFF.